Listed here are 8 T cell receptor beta chains from one sample, sequenced in a study of control samples from healthy donors and cancer patients. Sequenced by immunoSEQ multiplex PCR; TCRdb stores in-frame clones only, minus some. The data hold tens of thousands of clones, with 85% to 90% observed a single time. The sample taken for sequencing was PBMCs. These receptors were taken from a woman between 50 and 59 years old with colorectal cancer.

V is TRBV12-3 or TRBV12-4 and J is TRBJ1-5, with TRBD1 matching 7 bases. The CDR3 runs 13 residues. The ends lost 5 bases at V and 6 bases at J; junction bases unmatched: 4. Here the CDR3 DNA reads TGTGCCAGCAGTCCTCGACAGGGTCAGCCCCAGCATTTT. Translation: CASSPRQGQPQHF.

This clone was picked up a small number of times. This chain links TRBV9 with TRBJ1-5; D is perhaps TRBD1 (5 bases). Deletions cut 3 bases from V and 7 bases from J, with 14 bases between. The CDR3 is 14 amino acids. In germline, CDR1 is SGDLS, CDR2 YYNGEE. The CDR3 DNA is TGTGCCAGCAGCGCCCAGTGGGGGGACCAGCCCCAGCATTTT. This translates into CASSAQWGDQPQHF.

The rearrangement uses TRBV4-1 and TRBJ1-6, with unresolved D. CDR1 is MGHRA, CDR2 YSYEKL, per germline. Trimming took off 1 base at V and 3 bases at J, with 7 bases between the two ends. CDR3 length equals 15 residues. This CDR3 is CASSQGTFYNSPLHF. CDR3 nucleotides: TGCGCCAGCAGCCAAGGGACCTTCTATAATTCACCCCTCCACTTT.

The J gene is TRBJ2-2, the V gene TRBV3-1 (or the pseudogene TRBV3-2); D gene unclear. The CDR3 extends over 14 amino acids. CDR1 and CDR2 from the germline V gene are LGHDT and YNNKEL (reference sequence). V lost 2 bases and J 7 bases, leaving 11 bases between the germline ends. CDR3 coding DNA: TGTGCCAGCAGCCAACTGGGGTCCGGCGGGGAGCTGTTTTTT. Translated: CASSQLGSGGELFF.

The chain is built from TRBV6-1 and TRBJ1-6; D perhaps matches TRBD1 (5 bases). V lost 1 base, J lost 10 bases, and 17 bases lay in between. Germline CDR1 and CDR2: MNHNS and SASEGT. This CDR3 has 16 amino acids. The DNA of the CDR3 is TGTGCCAGCAGTGAAGAGAGGGCAGGCTGGGGGTCACCCCTCCACTTT. It is translated as CASSEERAGWGSPLHF.

The rearrangement uses TRBV6-5 and TRBJ1-1; D remains ambiguous. V lost 10 bases and J lost 1, with 13 bases in between. CDR1 and CDR2 from the germline V gene are MNHEY and SVGAGI. The length of the CDR3 is 13 residues. CDR3 nucleotide sequence: TGTGCCATTAAGCCCCCAACGAACACTGAAGCTTTCTTT. Residues: CAIKPPTNTEAFF.

This chain's CDR3 is CASSRTGTDEAFF. The CDR3 nucleotides read TGTGCCAGCTCACGCACCGGGACAGATGAAGCTTTCTTT. The rearrangement joins TRBV18 to TRBJ1-1; TRBD1 aligns across 7 bases. The CDR3 totals 13 residues. Germline trimming cut 4 bases from V and 7 bases from J; bases unmatched to any gene: 6. Germline CDR1 reads KGHSH; CDR2 reads LQKENI.

This clone appeared a few times. The chain is built from TRBV28 and TRBJ2-1; 14 bases fit TRBD2. Germline V gene lookup returns CDR1 MDHEN and CDR2 SYDVKM. Trimming at V came to 6 bases and at J to 5 bases, leaving 3 bases not matched to a gene. The CDR3 is made up of 15 amino acids. The CDR3 nucleotides read TGTGCCAGCAGACCGACTAGCGGGGGGGACAATGAGCAGTTCTTC. Translated, it gives CASRPTSGGDNEQFF. The entire variable domain, with the rest obtained from reference TRBV28 and TRBJ2-1, is as follows: DVKVTQSSRYLVKRTGEKVFLECVQDMDHENMFWYRQDPGLGLRLIYFSYDVKMKEKGDIPEGYSVSREKKERFSLILESASTNQTSMYLCASRPTSGGDNEQFFGPGTRLTVL.